The clone carrying this TCR beta chain appeared many times. Its target is unknown. In germline, CDR1 is LGHDT, CDR2 YNNKEL (reference sequence). The CDR3 spans 15 residues. The V and J ends lost 6 bases and 14 bases respectively, with 23 bases between them. This entry is derived from a study of T cells in Graves' hyperthyroidism and ophthalmopathy. Lactation, pregnancy, other autoimmune disease or uncontrolled infection excluded patients. PBMCs were obtained from approximately 9.2 ml fresh peripheral blood. Notes on the study in general: Blood also contained most expanded thyroid clonotypes above 0.001.

TCR beta CDR3 region amplification was performed from RNA transcripts. When the TCR CDR3 underwent first-round RT-PCR, the HTBI primer set was used. TCRdb re-called the multiplex PCR reads through MiXCR, storing one row per CDR3 protein. The data contain 400,000 or so distinct CDR3 sequences, about 14% of them singletons. This TCR came from a woman aged 25 to 39 with Graves' ophthalmopathy. J is TRBJ1-6 and V is TRBV3-1, with D perhaps matching TRBD1 (5 bases). The source material was blood. The CDR3 DNA follows: TGTGCCAGCAGAACCTACCAGGGAGCCGGGTCGGCCCTCCACTTT. This codes for CASRTYQGAGSALHF.